The present T cell receptor (beta chain) was sequenced within a study of blood T cells in healthy people across ages. The sample holds a few counts of this clonotype. Germline assignment: CDR1 MGHRA and CDR2 YSYEKL. The CDR3 runs to 18 residues. Trimming removed 1 base from V and 3 bases from J, with 21 bases in between. Together with a sample-barcoded 5' primer, a J-beta primer mix was included in a second PCR lasting about 6 to 11 cycles. TCRdb reanalysed the 5' RACE reads using MiXCR and keeps one entry per CDR3 protein. The profile shows hundreds of thousands of distinct CDR3 sequences, 20% to 30% of them singletons. These data were likewise used in another study, on T cells of mothers and their children.

J is TRBJ1-2 and V is TRBV4-1; D remains ambiguous. What was sequenced was blood. The source of this sequence is a boy aged 5-17 years in good health. CDR3 in amino acids: CASSQALLRRQSDYGYTF. As DNA, the CDR3 is TGCGCCAGCAGCCAAGCACTCTTACGGCGTCAGTCTGACTATGGCTACACCTTC.